These 32 T cell receptor beta chains share one sample of origin, sequenced in a study of T-cell reconstitution after alpha-beta-depleted transplantation in children. Unique molecular identifiers were used to barcode this TCRbeta library. TCRdb re-derived calls from the PCR reads in MiXCR, one entry per CDR3 protein. This table holds 420,000 or so distinct CDR3 sequences, 11% found once. Sequenced material: PBMCs from the stem cell graft donor, taken from the stem cell graft. The receptor set was obtained from a human donor who donated a stem cell graft to a child with acute myeloid leukemia.

The table lists this clonotype with a few counts. The CDR3 reads CAIRTGGNEQFF. The CDR3, as DNA: TGTGCCATCAGGACGGGAGGTAATGAGCAGTTCTTC. The chain combines TRBV10-3 with TRBJ2-1, with 7 bases matching TRBD2. The CDR3 consists of 12 residues. Looked up from germline, CDR1 is ENHRY and CDR2 is SYGVKD. Trimming removed 6 bases from V and 7 bases from J; junction bases left unmatched: 3.

This clonotype turned up a few times. This rearrangement joins TRBV7-9 to TRBJ2-2; TRBD2 matches at 7 bases. The CDR3 totals 15 residues. With V trimmed by 8 bases and J by 0 bases, 6 bases remained unmatched. Germline V CDR1 and CDR2: SEHNR, FQNEAQ (reference sequence). This CDR3 is CASPVGGSNTGELFF. In nucleotides, the CDR3 is TGTGCCAGCCCCGTCGGGGGGTCGAACACCGGGGAGCTGTTTTTT. Full variable domain (outside the CDR3, taken from reference TRBV7-9 and TRBJ2-2): DTGVSQNPRHKITKRGQNVTFRCDPISEHNRLYWYRQTLGQGPEFLTYFQNEAQLEKSRLLSDRFSAERPKGSFSTLEIQRTEQGDSAMYLCASPVGGSNTGELFFGEGSRLTVL.

The genes are TRBV5-6 and TRBJ1-1, with a tentative D call TRBD1 (6 bases). The V gene lost 4 bases and the J gene lost 4 bases, with 14 bases spanning the gap. The CDR3 length is 14 residues. Germline V gene data show CDR1 as SGHDT and CDR2 as YYEEEE. The CDR3 protein is CASSPGGGITEAFF. CDR3 nucleotides: TGTGCCAGCAGCCCTGGGGGGGGCATCACTGAAGCTTTCTTT.

The chain is built from TRBV10-2 and TRBJ1-5, with 7 bases identical to TRBD1. Per the germline V gene, CDR1 is WSHSY and CDR2 is SAAADI. V dropped 3 bases and J dropped 5; count of bases not matched to a gene: 7. CDR3 length: 15 amino acids. DNA for the CDR3: TGCGCCAGCAGTGATGGAGGGGGCCCCCATCAGCCCCAGCATTTT. Translating it yields CASSDGGGPHQPQHF.

The V gene is TRBV29-1, the J gene TRBJ2-7; D possibly corresponds to TRBD2 (6 bases). The CDR3 runs 11 residues. The germline gives CDR1 SQVTM, CDR2 ANQGSEA. Trimming removed 4 bases from V and 7 bases from J, with 11 bases in between. CDR3 sequence: CSVVFGLEQYF. The CDR3 DNA sequence: TGCAGCGTTGTTTTCGGACTAGAGCAGTACTTC.

This clonotype occurred a few times. The rearrangement joins TRBV29-1 to TRBJ1-1; D remains ambiguous. The V gene lost 6 bases and the J gene lost 3 bases, with 11 bases spanning the gap. The germline CDR1 and CDR2 sequences are SQVTM and ANQGSEA. The CDR3 runs to 12 residues. This CDR3 is CSVQEWDTEAFF. As DNA, the CDR3 is TGCAGCGTCCAAGAGTGGGACACTGAAGCTTTCTTT. Full variable domain (missing parts from reference TRBV29-1 and TRBJ1-1): SAVISQKPSRDICQRGTSLTIQCQVDSQVTMMFWYRQQPGQSLTLIATANQGSEATYESGFVIDKFPISRPNLTFSTLTVSNMSPEDSSIYLCSVQEWDTEAFFGQGTRLTVV.

The genes are TRBV12-3 or TRBV12-4 and TRBJ2-7; TRBD1 matches 8 bases. The CDR3 consists of 15 residues. J gave up 6 bases and V 6 bases, and 13 bases lay outside the gene matches. The chain's CDR3 is CASRERTGSFTEQYF. As DNA, the CDR3 is TGTGCCAGCAGGGAACGGACAGGGAGCTTTACCGAGCAGTACTTC.

This clonotype was recorded a few times. The J gene is TRBJ2-3, the V gene TRBV7-9; D uncertain. V shed 3 bases and J shed 5 bases, with 6 bases lying between them. The CDR3 extends over 12 amino acids. CDR1 is SEHNR and CDR2 is FQNEAQ in the germline V gene (reference sequence). The CDR3 is CASSFQEDTQYF. The CDR3 DNA follows: TGTGCCAGCAGCTTCCAAGAAGATACGCAGTATTTT.

J is TRBJ1-1 and V is TRBV7-2, with D maybe TRBD1 (5 bases). The CDR3 is made up of 15 amino acids. Germline V gene lookup returns CDR1 SGHTA and CDR2 FQGNSA. With 4 bases removed from V and 1 base from J, the gap between germline ends came to 13 bases. CDR3 sequence reads: CASSSRAQGNTEAFF. In nucleotides, the CDR3 is TGTGCCAGCAGCTCCAGGGCCCAGGGGAACACTGAAGCTTTCTTT.

This clonotype occurred a few times. This chain joins TRBV20-1 and TRBJ2-1, with TRBD2 identical over 8 bases. The V segment lost 5 bases and the J segment 8 bases; nucleotides outside the gene matches: 8. Per the germline V gene, CDR1 is DFQATT and CDR2 is SNEGSKA (reference sequence). CDR3 size: 13 residues. Here the CDR3 reads CSARGLVGHEQFF. The CDR3 DNA reads TGCAGTGCTCGGGGACTAGTGGGTCATGAGCAGTTCTTC.

This clonotype was counted many times. The genes are TRBV10-3 and TRBJ2-1; the D is unclear. The CDR3 extends over 11 amino acids. Trimming removed 4 bases from V and 9 bases from J, with 7 bases in between. The germline CDR1 and CDR2 sequences are ENHRY and SYGVKD. CDR3 in DNA: TGTGCCATCAGTGTTCAAGGTGAGCAGTTCTTC. It is translated as CAISVQGEQFF.

The chain recombines TRBV28 with TRBJ2-1, with D possibly being TRBD1 (5 bases). The V end lost 1 base, the J end lost 9 bases, and 19 bases lay between the germline ends. CDR3 length: 16 residues. The germline CDR1 and CDR2 sequences are MDHEN and SYDVKM. CDR3 loop: CASSLLFRSGKGEQFF. The CDR3 DNA is TGTGCCAGCAGTTTATTATTCCGATCAGGGAAGGGTGAGCAGTTCTTC.

This clonotype occurred a few times. The chain links TRBV27 to TRBJ2-1; 11 bases agree with TRBD2. Unmatched junction bases numbered 5, after V lost 2 bases and J lost 5 bases. CDR1 and CDR2 from the germline V gene are MNHEY and SMNVEV (reference sequence). This CDR3 region has 16 residues. CDR3 sequence reads: CASSLLGTSGDNEQFF. The CDR3 DNA reads TGTGCCAGCAGTTTACTAGGGACTAGCGGCGACAATGAGCAGTTCTTC.

This CDR3 reads CASSDQPRQGDTTNEKLFF. The CDR3 DNA follows: TGTGCCAGCAGCGATCAACCGAGACAGGGCGACACAACTAATGAAAAACTGTTTTTT. The rearrangement joins TRBV13 to TRBJ1-4; 7 bases match TRBD1. Trimming at V came to 5 bases and at J to 0 bases, leaving 15 bases not matched to a gene. The germline gives CDR1 PRHDT, CDR2 FYEKMQ (reference sequence). The CDR3 is 19 amino acids. The whole variable domain, filled in from reference TRBV13 and TRBJ1-4, reads AAGVIQSPRHLIKEKRETATLKCYPIPRHDTVYWYQQGPGQDPQFLISFYEKMQSDKGSIPDRFSAQQFSDYHSELNMSSLELGDSALYFCASSDQPRQGDTTNEKLFFGSGTQLSVL.

This clonotype came up a few times. V gene TRBV5-1 combines with J gene TRBJ2-1, with 9 bases aligning to TRBD2. The germline V gene has CDR1 SGHRS and CDR2 YFSETQ. The trim removed 2 bases at V and 5 bases at J, leaving 8 bases unmatched. The CDR3 is 16 residues long. CDR3 in amino acids: CASSFLTSGHNNEQFF. CDR3 nucleotide sequence: TGCGCCAGCAGCTTCCTGACTAGCGGTCACAACAATGAGCAGTTCTTC.

The chain couples TRBV4-3 to TRBJ2-1; 7 nucleotides line up with TRBD2. With 3 bases clipped from V and 0 bases from J, the junction kept 5 bases outside the gene matches. The CDR3 is 16 amino acids. From germline, CDR1 is LGHNA and CDR2 YSLEER. CDR3 DNA sequence: TGCGCCAGCAGCCAGGTGACTAGCAGCTCCTACAATGAGCAGTTCTTC. Encoded protein: CASSQVTSSSYNEQFF.

This clonotype was seen many times. The V call is TRBV7-2, the J call TRBJ2-3; D is possibly TRBD2 (5 bases). The germline V gene encodes CDR1 SGHTA and CDR2 FQGNSA. Trimming removed 5 bases from V and 10 bases from J, with 16 bases in between. This CDR3 has 13 amino acids. The chain's CDR3 is CASSPASLGAQYF. DNA for the CDR3: TGTGCCAGCAGCCCAGCGTCCCTCGGGGCGCAGTATTTT.

The chain joins TRBV9 to TRBJ1-1, with 8 bases matching TRBD1. Germline assignment: CDR1 SGDLS and CDR2 YYNGEE. CDR3 length: 15 amino acids. V lost 3 bases, J lost 3 bases, and 7 bases stayed unmatched. The CDR3, as DNA: TGTGCCAGCAGCGCCGGGACAGGTCGCCACACTGAAGCTTTCTTT. This encodes CASSAGTGRHTEAFF.

This sequence joins TRBV7-2 and TRBJ2-3; TRBD2 aligns across 10 bases. Trimming took 0 bases from V and 2 from J; bases not matched to a gene: 8. There are 18 residues in the CDR3. Germline V lookup: CDR1 SGHTA, CDR2 FQGNSA. The CDR3: CASSLAPLAGAPTDTQYF. CDR3 coding DNA: TGTGCCAGCAGCTTAGCCCCTCTAGCGGGGGCTCCCACAGATACGCAGTATTTT.

This clonotype was recorded a few times. The chain employs TRBV7-8 and TRBJ2-7, with D perhaps being TRBD1 or TRBD2 (5 bases each). The germline CDR1 and CDR2 sequences are SGHVS and FQNEAQ. V lost 3 bases and J 1 base, leaving 10 bases between the germline ends. This CDR3 comprises 14 residues. Here the CDR3 reads CASSFDRGSYEQYF. In nucleotides, the CDR3 is TGTGCCAGCAGCTTTGACAGAGGGTCCTACGAGCAGTACTTC.

There are many counts of this clonotype. The V gene is TRBV29-1, the J gene TRBJ2-7; D may be TRBD2 (6 bases). Germline V lookup: CDR1 SQVTM, CDR2 ANQGSEA. V lost 7 bases and J 5 bases, leaving 18 bases between the germline ends. The CDR3 covers 13 residues. The CDR3 protein is CSAGGELSDEQYF. The CDR3 DNA is TGCAGCGCCGGCGGGGAACTAAGCGACGAGCAGTACTTC.

This clonotype was detected a few times. The chain combines TRBV6-5 with TRBJ1-2; 9 positions match TRBD1. The V gene's germline CDR1 is MNHEY and CDR2 SVGAGI. CDR3 length equals 14 residues. The V and J ends lost 2 bases and 8 bases, in that order; junction bases with no gene match: 6. Here the CDR3 DNA reads TGTGCCAGCAGTTACCGGGGACAGGGTGGCGGCTACACCTTC. Protein: CASSYRGQGGGYTF.

There are many counts of this clonotype. The rearrangement joins TRBV5-5 to TRBJ2-1; 8 positions match TRBD2. The V gene end was trimmed by 1 base and the J gene end by 0 bases; junction bases not matched to a gene: 3. This CDR3 contains 16 residues. The germline CDR1 and CDR2 sequences are SGHKS and YYEKEE (reference sequence). For the CDR3, the DNA is TGTGCCAGCAGCTTGCGGAGCGGGAGCTCCTACAATGAGCAGTTCTTC. Translated: CASSLRSGSSYNEQFF.

The chain recombines TRBV25-1 with TRBJ1-4; TRBD1 aligns across 7 bases. V was pared by 2 bases and J by 3 bases, with 3 bases of the junction left unmatched. The germline gives CDR1 MGHDK, CDR2 SYGVNS. The CDR3 is made up of 15 amino acids. The CDR3 bases are TGTGCCAGCAGTGAAGCGGGGACAGCTAATGAAAAACTGTTTTTT. This sequence encodes CASSEAGTANEKLFF. Drawing the rest from reference TRBV25-1 and TRBJ1-4, the complete variable domain is EADIYQTPRYLVIGTGKKITLECSQTMGHDKMYWYQQDPGMELHLIHYSYGVNSTEKGDLSSESTVSRIRTEHFPLTLESARPSHTSQYLCASSEAGTANEKLFFGSGTQLSVL.

This clonotype has only a few counts. The chain joins TRBV12-3 or TRBV12-4 to TRBJ2-1; no clear D gene. V was clipped by 6 bases and J by 7 bases, with 10 bases between them. This CDR3 has 12 residues. The CDR3 spells CASSPAFNEQFF. CDR3 in DNA: TGTGCCAGCAGCCCCGCTTTTAATGAGCAGTTCTTC.

Ten or more counts support this clonotype. J is TRBJ2-3 and V is TRBV4-3; no reliable D call. This CDR3 spans 13 amino acids. The V and J ends lost 3 bases and 0 bases respectively, with 4 bases between them. The V gene's germline CDR1 is LGHNA and CDR2 YSLEER. CDR3 nucleotide sequence: TGCGCCAGCAGCCACCTTAGCACAGATACGCAGTATTTT. Translating gives CASSHLSTDTQYF.

Many counts were recorded for this clonotype. The V and J genes are TRBV20-1 and TRBJ2-1; TRBD2 matches 9 bases. The CDR3 runs to 14 residues. Trimming at V came to 3 bases and at J to 7 bases, leaving 7 bases not matched to a gene. The germline V gene encodes CDR1 DFQATT and CDR2 SNEGSKA (reference sequence). The chain's CDR3 is CSASWREGLNEQFF. The CDR3 nucleotides are TGCAGTGCTAGTTGGCGGGAGGGCCTGAATGAGCAGTTCTTC.

This clonotype has only a few counts. The chain uses TRBV28 and TRBJ2-1; TRBD2 matches at 13 bases. V trimming: 7 bases; J trimming: 12 bases; junction bases outside the gene matches: 12. The CDR3 extends over 15 amino acids. CDR1 and CDR2 (germline): MDHEN, SYDVKM. CDR3 coding DNA: TGTGCCAGCACCACACGGGGACTAGCGGGGAGGGGGCAGTTCTTC. Protein product: CASTTRGLAGRGQFF.

V gene TRBV15 combines with J gene TRBJ2-3; D is ambiguous. Trimming took off 1 base at V and 2 bases at J, with 16 bases between the two ends. The germline CDR1 and CDR2 sequences are LNHNV and YYDKDF (reference sequence). This CDR3 contains 17 residues. The CDR3 protein is CATSRVWLLMVTDTQYF. The DNA of the CDR3 is TGTGCCACCAGCAGAGTTTGGTTGCTGATGGTCACAGATACGCAGTATTTT.

This clonotype was seen at least ten times. V is TRBV29-1 and J is TRBJ2-1; no reliable D call. CDR1 SQVTM and CDR2 ANQGSEA come from the germline V gene. CDR3 length equals 11 residues. V lost 4 bases, J lost 4 bases, and 5 bases lay in between. The DNA for the CDR3 is TGCAGCGTTGTACAGTACAATGAGCAGTTCTTC. Translating gives CSVVQYNEQFF.

V gene TRBV20-1 combines with J gene TRBJ1-5, with D tentatively TRBD1 (5 bases). V was trimmed by 3 bases and J by 3 bases, leaving 12 bases between them. The CDR3 totals 14 residues. Germline V CDR1 and CDR2: DFQATT, SNEGSKA (reference sequence). As DNA, the CDR3 is TGCAGTGCTAGGAGCCCAGGGAACAATCAGCCCCAGCATTTT. Translating it yields CSARSPGNNQPQHF.

The chain links TRBV7-2 to TRBJ2-1, with D unclear. V dropped 1 base and J dropped 2 bases, with 6 bases sitting between them. CDR3 length: 14 amino acids. Germline CDR1 and CDR2: SGHTA and FQGNSA. CDR3 DNA: TGTGCCAGCAGCTTAGGGGCTGCCTACAATGAGCAGTTCTTC. Residues: CASSLGAAYNEQFF.